A selection of T cell receptor beta chains follows, all from one sample in a study of T-cell memory formation after mild COVID-19. TCRdb used MiXCR to reprocess the 5' RACE reads, holding one entry per CDR3 protein. The sample has about 270,000 distinct CDR3 sequences; over 15% are singletons. Sequencing was done on a sample of PBMCs or a T cell subset sorted from them (not recorded which). The receptors were gathered from an adult woman who had mild COVID-19 (a few samples of this study predate the infection). Cell type and time point are not known. CDR3s include the opening cysteine and the closing phenylalanine or tryptophan. The order of the fields is D gene, J gene, clone size, V gene, CDR3 DNA, CDR3 protein. D genes are given only for firm matches. A clone size is listed for some rows: how often the clone was seen (once, few, many), or a class if it is expanded.

d_call: NA; j_call: TRBJ2-2; clone_size: few; v_call: TRBV6-2/TRBV6-3; cdr3_nt: TGTGCCAGCAGTCAAAGGAACACCGGGGAGCTGTTTTTT; cdr3_aa: CASSQRNTGELFF
d_call: TRBD2; j_call: TRBJ2-2; clone_size: few; v_call: TRBV14; cdr3_nt: TGTGCCAGCAGCCAAGTACTAGCGGGGAACACCGGGGAGCTGTTTTTT; cdr3_aa: CASSQVLAGNTGELFF
d_call: NA; j_call: TRBJ2-1; clone_size: few; v_call: TRBV7-6; cdr3_nt: TGTGCCAGCAGCGTCGGGAACGGTAAGATCAATGAGCAGTTCTTC; cdr3_aa: CASSVGNGKINEQFF
d_call: TRBD1; j_call: TRBJ2-7; clone_size: many; v_call: TRBV12-3/TRBV12-4; cdr3_nt: TGTGCCAGCACCTCTTTTTTTACACAGGGACAGGGGGCCTCCTACGAGCAGTACTTC; cdr3_aa: CASTSFFTQGQGASYEQYF
d_call: TRBD2; j_call: TRBJ2-7; clone_size: NA; v_call: TRBV7-2; cdr3_nt: TGTGCCAGCAGCTTAGCCGGGACTAGCGGGAGGAACGAGCAGTACTTC; cdr3_aa: CASSLAGTSGRNEQYF
d_call: TRBD1; j_call: TRBJ2-3; clone_size: few; v_call: TRBV29-1; cdr3_nt: TGCAGCGTTGAAAGAGGGCAGGGGGCGGATACGCAGTATTTT; cdr3_aa: CSVERGQGADTQYF
d_call: TRBD2; j_call: TRBJ2-1; clone_size: few; v_call: TRBV4-2; cdr3_nt: TGTGCCAGCAGCCAAGAAACGAGACTAGCTAATGATGAGCAGTTCTTC; cdr3_aa: CASSQETRLANDEQFF
d_call: NA; j_call: TRBJ1-2; clone_size: few; v_call: TRBV11-3; cdr3_nt: TGTGCCAGCACCCCCCTAACAGAGAACTATGGCTACACCTTC; cdr3_aa: CASTPLTENYGYTF
d_call: NA; j_call: TRBJ1-2; clone_size: few; v_call: TRBV6-1; cdr3_nt: TGTGCCGTATCGACGGCTAACTATGGCTACACCTTC; cdr3_aa: CAVSTANYGYTF
d_call: NA; j_call: TRBJ2-6; clone_size: few; v_call: TRBV28; cdr3_nt: TGTGCCAGCATCGGCGTGGGAGAAAGTGGGGCCAACGTCCTGACTTTC; cdr3_aa: CASIGVGESGANVLTF
d_call: NA; j_call: TRBJ2-3; clone_size: NA; v_call: TRBV28; cdr3_nt: TGTGCCAGCAGTTTATCTCGGCCGGCGGCGCAGGGAGCGGGTACGCAGTATTTT; cdr3_aa: CASSLSRPAAQGAGTQYF
d_call: TRBD2; j_call: TRBJ2-1; clone_size: NA; v_call: TRBV28; cdr3_nt: TGTGCCAGCAGTTTAGGTTTTTGGGCTAGCGGAGCGACCGAATACAATGAGCAGTTCTTC; cdr3_aa: CASSLGFWASGATEYNEQFF
d_call: TRBD1; j_call: TRBJ1-2; clone_size: few; v_call: TRBV29-1; cdr3_nt: TGCAGCGTTTACCAGGGGGCTTACTATGGCTACACCTTC; cdr3_aa: CSVYQGAYYGYTF
d_call: NA; j_call: TRBJ1-5; clone_size: NA; v_call: TRBV5-1; cdr3_nt: TGCGCCAGCAGCTTGGGTGCAGGGAAACAGCCCCAGCATTTT; cdr3_aa: CASSLGAGKQPQHF
d_call: NA; j_call: TRBJ2-3; clone_size: few; v_call: TRBV20-1; cdr3_nt: TGCAGTGCTAGAGAGTCATCGGTAGCCACAGATACGCAGTATTTT; cdr3_aa: CSARESSVATDTQYF
d_call: NA; j_call: TRBJ2-1; clone_size: NA; v_call: TRBV21-1; cdr3_nt: TGTGCCAGCAGGGGCCATGAGCAGTTCTTC; cdr3_aa: CASRGHEQFF
d_call: TRBD2; j_call: TRBJ2-5; clone_size: many; v_call: TRBV7-2; cdr3_nt: TGTGCCAGCAGCCCAGGGGCACTAGCGGGGCAAGAGACCCAGTACTTC; cdr3_aa: CASSPGALAGQETQYF
d_call: NA; j_call: TRBJ1-4; clone_size: few; v_call: TRBV25-1; cdr3_nt: TGTGCCAGCAGTGAGGTTCTTGGGGCACGAACTAATGAAAAACTGTTTTTT; cdr3_aa: CASSEVLGARTNEKLFF
d_call: TRBD1; j_call: TRBJ2-2; clone_size: NA; v_call: TRBV7-2; cdr3_nt: TGTGCCAGCAGCCAGGGACAGGGGAGCACCGGGGAGCTGTTTTTT; cdr3_aa: CASSQGQGSTGELFF
d_call: TRBD1; j_call: TRBJ1-4; clone_size: once; v_call: TRBV6-6; cdr3_nt: TGTGCCGGCTCAGGGGGGAAGAGGGAAAAACTGTTTTTT; cdr3_aa: CAGSGGKREKLFF
d_call: NA; j_call: TRBJ1-5; clone_size: NA; v_call: TRBV24-1; cdr3_nt: TGTGCCACCAGTGATCCACGGACTGTGCAGCCCCAGCATTTT; cdr3_aa: CATSDPRTVQPQHF
d_call: NA; j_call: TRBJ1-1; clone_size: many; v_call: TRBV12-3/TRBV12-4; cdr3_nt: TGTGCCAGCAGGCCGCGGGCGGGGGCTGACACTGAAGCTTTCTTT; cdr3_aa: CASRPRAGADTEAFF
d_call: NA; j_call: TRBJ1-6; clone_size: NA; v_call: TRBV29-1; cdr3_nt: TGCAGCGTACGGGACGGTGATAATTCACCCCTCCACTTT; cdr3_aa: CSVRDGDNSPLHF
d_call: TRBD2; j_call: TRBJ2-5; clone_size: NA; v_call: TRBV2; cdr3_nt: TGTGCCAGCACCCCGGGACTAGCGGGGGGACCGTGGGCCCAGTACTTC; cdr3_aa: CASTPGLAGGPWAQYF